This T cell receptor beta chain was identified in a study of Graves' ophthalmopathy and Graves' hyperthyroidism. Study-level points and caveats: The model forecast ophthalmopathy progression, reaching roughly 65% sensitivity and approximately 72% specificity.

This clonotype was recorded many times. Its specificity is not known. Amplification targeted the TCR beta CDR3 regions, with RNA transcripts as the source material. HTBI-primed RT-PCR formed the first round, and a multiplex PCR formed the second. TCRdb ran MiXCR on the multiplex PCR reads and lists one entry per CDR3 protein. The sample shows roughly 350,000 distinct CDR3 sequences, approximately 18% of them seen only once. Stable hyperthyroidism referred to disease that showed no ophthalmopathy within 18 months of follow-up. Aged 18 to 65, hyperthyroidism patients had new diagnoses of under 2 months' duration. As the starting material, approximately 10 ml of fresh peripheral blood yielded the PBMCs. Per the germline V gene, CDR1 is LNHDA and CDR2 is SQIVND (reference sequence). This CDR3 is 17 amino acids long. Deletions cut 3 bases from V and 0 bases from J, with 17 bases between.

This chain connects TRBV19 to TRBJ1-1; D call uncertain. The source material was peripheral blood. The clonotype originates from an adult woman with stable Graves' hyperthyroidism. The CDR3 bases are TGTGCCAGTAGTATGAGTGGCGGACCGGCCATGAACACTGAAGCTTTCTTT. The encoded protein is CASSMSGGPAMNTEAFF.